A single sample is the source of the 5 T cell receptor beta chains below, sequenced in a study of T cells in Graves' hyperthyroidism and ophthalmopathy. Amplified regions were TCR beta CDR3 sequences from RNA transcripts. The primer set for the first-round RT-PCR of the TCR CDR3 was HTBI. MiXCR was run by TCRdb on the multiplex PCR reads, yielding one entry per CDR3 protein. The profile shows approximately 620,000 distinct CDR3 sequences, 11% to 15% of them singletons. The sequenced sample consisted of blood. The receptors were gathered from a woman aged 25 to 45 with Graves' hyperthyroidism that later progressed to Graves' ophthalmopathy.

The sample holds many counts of this clonotype. V and J are TRBV27 and TRBJ1-2, with D unclear. The germline V gene encodes CDR1 MNHEY and CDR2 SMNVEV (reference sequence). There are 13 residues in the CDR3. V lost 0 bases and J lost 3, with 5 bases in between. Written as DNA, the CDR3 is TGTGCCAGCAGTTTATCCGGACACTATGGCTACACCTTC. It specifies CASSLSGHYGYTF.

This sequence joins TRBV4-1 and TRBJ2-5, with 7 positions matching TRBD2. The CDR3 runs 16 residues. Trimming cost V 0 bases and J 2 bases; bases outside gene matches: 6. Germline loops: CDR1 MGHRA, CDR2 YSYEKL. DNA of the CDR3: TGCGCCAGCAGCCAAGATCAAGGAGCGGGACAAGAGACCCAGTACTTC. Its translation is CASSQDQGAGQETQYF.

This chain links TRBV28 with TRBJ2-5, with 11 bases identical to TRBD2. CDR1 and CDR2 from the germline V gene are MDHEN and SYDVKM. The CDR3 has 15 residues. V lost 5 bases and J lost 5; bases outside the gene matches: 7. As DNA, the CDR3 is TGTGCCAGCAGTACGGCTAGCGGGAGGACTGAGACCCAGTACTTC. It translates to CASSTASGRTETQYF.

This clonotype was seen many times. This sequence joins TRBV20-1 and TRBJ1-1; TRBD1 agrees at 7 bases. Germline V gives CDR1 DFQATT, CDR2 SNEGSKA (reference sequence). J gave up 4 bases and V 6 bases, and 11 bases lay outside the gene matches. This CDR3 contains 14 residues. CDR3 in amino acids: CSADRQGRGTEAFF. The CDR3, as DNA: TGCAGTGCGGATCGACAGGGACGGGGCACTGAAGCTTTCTTT.

This clonotype has ten or more counts. This chain uses TRBV30 with TRBJ2-1; 10 bases match TRBD2. Germline CDR1 reads GTSNPN; CDR2 reads SVGIG (reference sequence). The junction had 10 bases not matched to a gene; V was cut back by 2 bases and J by 0 bases. The CDR3 length is 18 residues. The CDR3 coding sequence is TGTGCCTGGAGTCCATCCCGGACTAGCGGCAGCTCCTACAATGAGCAGTTCTTC. Protein sequence: CAWSPSRTSGSSYNEQFF. The full variable domain, with the rest looked up from reference TRBV30 and TRBJ2-1, is SQTIHQWPATLVQPVGSPLSLECTVEGTSNPNLYWYRQAAGRGLQLLFYSVGIGQISSEVPQNLSASRPQDRQFILSSKKLLLSDSGFYLCAWSPSRTSGSSYNEQFFGPGTRLTVL.